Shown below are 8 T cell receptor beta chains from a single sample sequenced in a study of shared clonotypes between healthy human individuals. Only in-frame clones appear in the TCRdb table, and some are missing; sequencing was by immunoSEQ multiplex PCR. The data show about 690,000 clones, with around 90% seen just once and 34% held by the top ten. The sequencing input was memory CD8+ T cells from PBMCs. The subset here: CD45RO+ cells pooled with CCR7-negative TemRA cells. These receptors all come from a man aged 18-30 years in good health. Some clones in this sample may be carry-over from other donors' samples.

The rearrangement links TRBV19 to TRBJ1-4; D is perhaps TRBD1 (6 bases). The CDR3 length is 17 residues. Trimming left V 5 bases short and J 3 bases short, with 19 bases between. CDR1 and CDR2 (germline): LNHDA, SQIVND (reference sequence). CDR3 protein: CASSPAGGAESNEKLFF. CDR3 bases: TGTGCCAGTAGTCCGGCGGGGGGCGCGGAGTCTAATGAAAAACTGTTTTTT.

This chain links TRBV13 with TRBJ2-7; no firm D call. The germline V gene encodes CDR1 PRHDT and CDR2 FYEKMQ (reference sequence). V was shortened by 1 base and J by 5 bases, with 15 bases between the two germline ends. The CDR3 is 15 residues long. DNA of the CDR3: TGTGCCAGCAGCTTAGCAGCGCAGCCGGACCACGAGCAGTACTTC. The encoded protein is CASSLAAQPDHEQYF.

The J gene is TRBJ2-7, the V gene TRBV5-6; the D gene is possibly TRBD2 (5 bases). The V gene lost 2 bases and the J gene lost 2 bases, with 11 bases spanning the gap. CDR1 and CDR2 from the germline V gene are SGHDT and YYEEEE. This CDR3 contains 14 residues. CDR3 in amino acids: CASSFWRVPYEQYF. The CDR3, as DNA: TGTGCCAGCAGCTTCTGGCGGGTGCCCTACGAGCAGTACTTC. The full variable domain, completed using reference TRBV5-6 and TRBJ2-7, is DAGVTQSPTHLIKTRGQQVTLRCSPKSGHDTVSWYQQALGQGPQFIFQYYEEEERQRGNFPDRFSGHQFPNYSSELNVNALLLGDSALYLCASSFWRVPYEQYFGPGTRLTVT.

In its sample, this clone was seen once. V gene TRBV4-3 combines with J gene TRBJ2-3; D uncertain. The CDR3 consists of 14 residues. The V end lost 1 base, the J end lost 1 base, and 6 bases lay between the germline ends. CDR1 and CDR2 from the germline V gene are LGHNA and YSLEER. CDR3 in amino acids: CASSQATGTDTQYF. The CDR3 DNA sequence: TGCGCCAGCAGCCAAGCTACTGGCACAGATACGCAGTATTTT.

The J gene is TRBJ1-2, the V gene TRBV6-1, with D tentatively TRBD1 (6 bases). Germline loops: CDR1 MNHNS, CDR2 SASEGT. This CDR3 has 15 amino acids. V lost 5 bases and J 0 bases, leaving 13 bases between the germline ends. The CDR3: CASSPRQVANYGYTF. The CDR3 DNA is TGTGCCAGCAGTCCTCGACAGGTAGCTAACTATGGCTACACCTTC.

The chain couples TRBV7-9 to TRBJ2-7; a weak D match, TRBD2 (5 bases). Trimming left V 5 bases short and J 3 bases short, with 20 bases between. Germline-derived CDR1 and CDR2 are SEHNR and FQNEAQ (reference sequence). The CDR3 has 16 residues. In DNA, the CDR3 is TGTGCCAGCAGCGTAGGACCGAGCGGCAGAATCTACGAGCAGTACTTC. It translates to CASSVGPSGRIYEQYF.

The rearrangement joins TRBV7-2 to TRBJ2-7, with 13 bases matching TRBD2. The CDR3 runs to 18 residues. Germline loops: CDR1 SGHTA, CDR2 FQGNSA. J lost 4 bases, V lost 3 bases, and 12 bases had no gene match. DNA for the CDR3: TGTGCCAGCAGCTTGACTAGCGGGAGGCCGCTATTAGGGTACGAGCAGTACTTC. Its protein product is CASSLTSGRPLLGYEQYF.

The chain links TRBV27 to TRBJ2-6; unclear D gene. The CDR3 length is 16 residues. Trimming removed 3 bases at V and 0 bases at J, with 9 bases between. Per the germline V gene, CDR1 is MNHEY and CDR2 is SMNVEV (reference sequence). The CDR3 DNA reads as TGTGCCAGCAGTTTCCTCCTGCGCTCTGGGGCCAACGTCCTGACTTTC. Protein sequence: CASSFLLRSGANVLTF.